These 14 T cell receptor beta chains share one sample of origin, sequenced in a study of early T cells in non-severe SARS-CoV-2 infection. MiXCR, run by TCRdb on the 5' RACE reads, gives a single entry per CDR3 protein. This table has 32,000 or so distinct CDR3 sequences, 5.5% to 7% appearing once. The sequenced sample was whole blood. The receptors derive from an adult who was a healthcare worker with PCR-confirmed SARS-CoV-2 infection or an uninfected control (not recorded which).

This clonotype has ten or more counts. The chain recombines TRBV7-9 with TRBJ2-7, with 7 bases fitting TRBD1. The CDR3 loop spans 14 amino acids. Unmatched junction bases numbered 3, after V lost 4 bases and J lost 0 bases. Per the germline V gene, CDR1 is SEHNR and CDR2 is FQNEAQ (reference sequence). CDR3 DNA: TGTGCCAGCAGCTCGACAGGGAGCTCCTACGAGCAGTACTTC. Amino acids: CASSSTGSSYEQYF.

This clonotype was seen repeatedly, ten times or more. The chain couples TRBV30 to TRBJ1-1; perhaps TRBD1 as D (5 bases). CDR1 GTSNPN and CDR2 SVGIG come from the germline V gene (reference sequence). The ends were cut back, 2 bases at V and 0 bases at J, with 10 bases in the middle. CDR3 size: 14 residues. The CDR3 DNA reads TGTGCCTGGAGTCGCACAGGACTGAACACTGAAGCTTTCTTT. Translated, it gives CAWSRTGLNTEAFF.

This clonotype was found many times. The chain employs TRBV12-2 and TRBJ1-3. TRBV12-2 is labeled a pseudogene. The CDR3 covers 15 residues. CDR3 amino acids: CASRLSHSSGNTIYF. CDR3 coding DNA: TGTGCAAGTCGTTTAAGTCACAGCTCTGGAAACACCATATATTTT.

V and J are TRBV6-5 and TRBJ1-2; no clear D. V lost 0 bases and J lost 1, with 6 bases in between. The V gene's germline CDR1 is MNHEY and CDR2 SVGAGI. The CDR3 extends over 14 amino acids. The CDR3 nucleotides read TGTGCCAGCAGTTACTCGAGAGTTAACTATGGCTACACCTTC. This sequence encodes CASSYSRVNYGYTF.

V usage is TRBV28 and J usage is TRBJ2-7; D assignment may be TRBD1 or TRBD2 (5 bases each). V shed 7 bases and J shed 0 bases, with 10 bases lying between them. This CDR3 is built from 13 residues. The germline CDR1 and CDR2 sequences are MDHEN and SYDVKM. CDR3 loop: CASTGTDSYEQYF. DNA for the CDR3: TGTGCCAGCACCGGGACGGACTCCTACGAGCAGTACTTC.

This clonotype was recorded at least ten times. The chain employs TRBV7-9 and TRBJ2-3; 7 nucleotides align to TRBD1. Germline CDR1 SEHNR, CDR2 FQNEAQ (reference sequence). J gave up 14 bases and V 3 bases, and 8 bases lay outside the gene matches. The CDR3 loop spans 12 amino acids. The CDR3 DNA reads TGTGCCAGCAGCTTTAGGGACAGTCTACTGTATTTT. Residues: CASSFRDSLLYF.

In its sample, this clonotype was seen many times. The chain is built from TRBV7-6 and TRBJ2-2; D is unresolved. This CDR3 has 14 amino acids. From germline, CDR1 is SGHVS and CDR2 FNYEAQ. Trimming took off 4 bases at V and 0 bases at J, with 6 bases between the two ends. Here the CDR3 reads CASSWGANTGELFF. The CDR3, as DNA: TGTGCCAGCAGCTGGGGTGCGAACACCGGGGAGCTGTTTTTT.

This clonotype was detected many times. This chain uses TRBV2 with TRBJ2-5, with D perhaps matching TRBD2 (5 bases). Germline loops: CDR1 SNHLY, CDR2 FYNNEI. Trimming took off 7 bases at V and 9 bases at J, with 15 bases between the two ends. The CDR3 contains 12 residues. CDR3 in amino acids: CASTNGERAQYF. The CDR3 nucleotides are TGTGCCAGCACGAACGGTGAGAGGGCCCAGTACTTC.

The rearrangement uses TRBV27 and TRBJ2-7, with D uncertain. Germline V CDR1 and CDR2: MNHEY, SMNVEV (reference sequence). Trimming shortened V by 0 bases and J by 2 bases, and 14 bases separated the two germline ends. The CDR3 spans 16 residues. The CDR3 DNA follows: TGTGCCAGCAGTTTATCGGCCGGTCTGGGTACCTACGAGCAGTACTTC. This sequence encodes CASSLSAGLGTYEQYF.

This clonotype has ten or more counts. The genes are TRBV30 and TRBJ2-1, with TRBD2 matching over 9 bases. Trimming removed 4 bases from V and 6 bases from J; junction bases left unmatched: 13. Germline V gene lookup returns CDR1 GTSNPN and CDR2 SVGIG (reference sequence). The CDR3 has 16 residues. DNA of the CDR3: TGTGCCTGGAACAACGCGGGAGGGGTTTTTGGCAATGAGCAGTTCTTC. Translating it yields CAWNNAGGVFGNEQFF. The full variable domain, completed using reference TRBV30 and TRBJ2-1, is SQTIHQWPATLVQPVGSPLSLECTVEGTSNPNLYWYRQAAGRGLQLLFYSVGIGQISSEVPQNLSASRPQDRQFILSSKKLLLSDSGFYLCAWNNAGGVFGNEQFFGPGTRLTVL.

V usage is TRBV7-3 and J usage is TRBJ2-7; 9 bases match TRBD1. The germline V gene has CDR1 SGHTA and CDR2 FQGTGA. V dropped 5 bases and J dropped 6; count of bases not matched to a gene: 5. This CDR3 has 13 amino acids. The CDR3 here is CASSGGTGREQYF. Here the CDR3 DNA reads TGTGCCAGCAGCGGAGGGACAGGGCGCGAGCAGTACTTC.

In its sample, this clonotype was seen many times. This chain connects TRBV5-1 to TRBJ2-5; 8 bases align to TRBD2. This CDR3 has 15 residues. Germline CDR1 SGHRS, CDR2 YFSETQ. V was pared by 0 bases and J by 2 bases, with 3 bases of the junction left unmatched. CDR3 sequence (DNA): TGCGCCAGCAGCTTGGAAACGGGAGGGCAAGAGACCCAGTACTTC. This codes for CASSLETGGQETQYF.

The chain recombines TRBV6-5 with TRBJ2-2, with a possible D match to TRBD1 (6 bases). This CDR3 has 15 amino acids. Trimming took 6 bases from V and 4 from J, leaving 15 bases between them. Germline V CDR1 and CDR2: MNHEY, SVGAGI. The CDR3 nucleotides are TGTGCCAGCAGCCAGACGGGACACCTCACCGGGGAGCTGTTTTTT. It encodes CASSQTGHLTGELFF.

This clonotype has a count of ten or more. The rearrangement links TRBV2 to TRBJ2-1; D unresolved. The length of the CDR3 is 13 residues. Looked up from germline, CDR1 is SNHLY and CDR2 is FYNNEI. The ends were cut back, 1 base at V and 4 bases at J, with 5 bases in the middle. The DNA for the CDR3 is TGTGCCAGCAGTGAAGTCCGTTACAATGAGCAGTTCTTC. This codes for CASSEVRYNEQFF.